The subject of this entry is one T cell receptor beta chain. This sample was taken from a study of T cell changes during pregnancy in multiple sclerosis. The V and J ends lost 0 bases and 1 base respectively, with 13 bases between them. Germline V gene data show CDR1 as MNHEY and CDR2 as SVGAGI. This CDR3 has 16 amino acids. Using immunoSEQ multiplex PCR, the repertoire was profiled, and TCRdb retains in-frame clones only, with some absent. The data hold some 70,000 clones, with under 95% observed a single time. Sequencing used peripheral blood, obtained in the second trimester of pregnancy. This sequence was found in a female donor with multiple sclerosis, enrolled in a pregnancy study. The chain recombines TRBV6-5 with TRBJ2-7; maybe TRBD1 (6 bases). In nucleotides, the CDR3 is TGTGCCAGCAGTTACTCCCTCATCAGGGGATCCTACGAGCAGTACTTC. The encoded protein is CASSYSLIRGSYEQYF.